This T cell receptor (beta chain) derives from a study of blood T cell repertoires in COVID-19. In the study overall: PBMCs, B-cell-depleted T cells, or T cells were the source of the cDNA or gDNA that made up the material.

Study processing details: Researchers report that nucleated cell counts were estimated from reference gene primer amplification. Generated by immunoSEQ multiplex PCR, the TCRdb table keeps only in-frame clones and is missing some. From that table come the V and J calls and clone size; the DNA was used to work out D and trimming. In the table there are approximately 91,000 clones, 80% of which are singletons. The sequenced material came from peripheral blood. This TCR was sampled from a human donor in a cohort sampled during active COVID-19.

The CDR3 coding sequence is TGTGCCAGCAGCTCCCCTAATCAGCCCCAGCATTTT. Translated: CASSSPNQPQHF. The chain carries TRBV5-6 and TRBJ1-5; D is uncertain. Germline assignment: CDR1 SGHDT and CDR2 YYEEEE. CDR3 size: 12 residues. Trimming cost V 3 bases and J 4 bases, with 5 bases left between them.